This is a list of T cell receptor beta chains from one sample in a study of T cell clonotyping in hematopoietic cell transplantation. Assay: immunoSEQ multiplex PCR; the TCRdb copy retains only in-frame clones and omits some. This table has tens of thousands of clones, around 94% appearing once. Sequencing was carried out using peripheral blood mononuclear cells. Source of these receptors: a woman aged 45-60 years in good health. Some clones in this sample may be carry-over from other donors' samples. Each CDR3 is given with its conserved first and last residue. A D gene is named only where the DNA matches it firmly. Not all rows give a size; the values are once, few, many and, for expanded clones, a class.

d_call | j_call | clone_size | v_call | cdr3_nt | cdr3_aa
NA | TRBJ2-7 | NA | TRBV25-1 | TGTGCCAGCAGTGAATGGGGAGACACCTACGAGCAGTACTTC | CASSEWGDTYEQYF
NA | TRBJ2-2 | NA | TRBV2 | TGTGCCAGCAGCCGATCCGGGAGAGACACCGGGGAGCTGTTTTTT | CASSRSGRDTGELFF
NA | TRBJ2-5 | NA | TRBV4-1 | TGCGCCAGCAGCCAAGACAGGGCCCAAGAGACCCAGTACTTC | CASSQDRAQETQYF
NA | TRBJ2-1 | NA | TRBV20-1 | TGCAGTGCTAGGACAGACAATGAGCAGTTCTTC | CSARTDNEQFF
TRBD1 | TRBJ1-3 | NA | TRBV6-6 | TGTGCCAGCAGTGCGACAGGGGATTGGAACACCATATATTTT | CASSATGDWNTIYF
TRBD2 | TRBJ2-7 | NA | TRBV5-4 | TGTGCCAGCAGCCCGCGGGGGACGTCCTACGAGCAGTACTTC | CASSPRGTSYEQYF
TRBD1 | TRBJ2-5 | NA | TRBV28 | TGTGCCAGCAGTTTGGTGACAGGGGGCGGGGAGACCCAGTACTTC | CASSLVTGGGETQYF
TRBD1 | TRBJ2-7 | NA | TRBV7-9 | TGTGCCAGCAGCTTCCGGGACAGGGTCTACGAGCAGTACTTC | CASSFRDRVYEQYF
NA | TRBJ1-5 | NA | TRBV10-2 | TGCGCCAGCAGTGTACAGGGAAGGGGTCAGCCCCAGCATTTT | CASSVQGRGQPQHF
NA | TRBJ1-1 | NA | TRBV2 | TGTGCCAGCAGGGACCTCCGGGGGACTGAAGCTTTCTTT | CASRDLRGTEAFF
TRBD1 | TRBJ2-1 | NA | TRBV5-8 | TGTGCCAGCCTACCGCCAACAGGGGATTCCCATGAGCAGTTCTTC | CASLPPTGDSHEQFF
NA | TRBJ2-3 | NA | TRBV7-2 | TGTGCCAGCACCTTAACTACCACAGATACGCAGTATTTT | CASTLTTTDTQYF
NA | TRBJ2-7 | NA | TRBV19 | TGTGCCAGTAGTATAGGCGGGACAGCCTCCTACGAGCAGTACTTC | CASSIGGTASYEQYF
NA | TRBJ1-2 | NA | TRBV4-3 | TGCGCCAGCAGCCAAGAGAGGGTCAGGCCCCACTATGGCTACACCTTC | CASSQERVRPHYGYTF
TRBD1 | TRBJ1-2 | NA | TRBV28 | TGTGCCAGCAGTCAGACAGGGGAGAAAGGCTACACCTTC | CASSQTGEKGYTF
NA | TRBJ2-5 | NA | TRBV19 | TGTGCCAGTAGTATAGGAGGCCGAGGGGGGGCAGGGGAGACCCAGTACTTC | CASSIGGRGGAGETQYF
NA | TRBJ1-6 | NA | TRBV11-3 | TGTGCCAGCAGCTTAGAAAGTAATTCACCCCTCCACTTT | CASSLESNSPLHF
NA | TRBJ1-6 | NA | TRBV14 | TGTGCCAGCAGCCATTCAGGGTCGCGATCACCCCTCCACTTT | CASSHSGSRSPLHF
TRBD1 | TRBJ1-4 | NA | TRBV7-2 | TGTGCCAGCAGCCCGGGACAGACTAATGAAAAACTGTTTTTT | CASSPGQTNEKLFF
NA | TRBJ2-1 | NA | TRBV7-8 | TGTGCCAGCAGCTTATCTGGACAATCCTACAATGAGCAGTTCTTC | CASSLSGQSYNEQFF
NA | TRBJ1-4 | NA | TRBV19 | TGTGCCAGTAAGCGGGTCGGAGGCGCAACTAATGAAAAACTGTTTTTT | CASKRVGGATNEKLFF
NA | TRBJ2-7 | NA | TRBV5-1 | TGCGCCAGCAGCCCCGTTCTAGGATACGAGCAGTACTTC | CASSPVLGYEQYF
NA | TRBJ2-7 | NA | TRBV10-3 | TGTGCCGCAAGGGGGGCCTCCTACGAGCAGTACTTC | CAARGASYEQYF
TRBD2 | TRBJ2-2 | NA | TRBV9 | TGTGCCAGTGAGCCGGGTGCGGGGGGCGCCGGGGAGCTGTTTTTT | CASEPGAGGAGELFF
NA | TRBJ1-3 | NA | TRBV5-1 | TGCGCCAGCAGCGAACAGGTTCCTGGAAACACCATATATTTT | CASSEQVPGNTIYF
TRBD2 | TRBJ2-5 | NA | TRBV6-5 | TGTGCCAGCAGTTACGCGGGGGGCCAAGAGACCCAGTACTTC | CASSYAGGQETQYF
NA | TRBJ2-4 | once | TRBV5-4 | TGTGCCAGCAGCTTGGGCGGGACGGTGGGCAAAAACATTCAGTACTTC | CASSLGGTVGKNIQYF
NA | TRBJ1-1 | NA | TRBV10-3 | TGTGCCATCAGCGGGGAACTGAACACTGAAGCTTTCTTT | CAISGELNTEAFF
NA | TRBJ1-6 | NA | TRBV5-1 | TGCGCCAGCAGGCGCCGGGACCTAGATAATTCACCCCTCCACTTT | CASRRRDLDNSPLHF
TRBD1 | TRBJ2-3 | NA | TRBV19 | TGTGCCAGTAGTACCACAGGGGGTCCTAGCACAGATACGCAGTATTTT | CASSTTGGPSTDTQYF
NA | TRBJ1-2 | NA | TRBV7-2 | TGTGCCAGCAGCTTAGAGGCGATCTATGGCTACACCTTC | CASSLEAIYGYTF
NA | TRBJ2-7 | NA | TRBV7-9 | TGTGCCAGCAGCTCCAAGGGAAGGGACTACGAGCAGTACTTC | CASSSKGRDYEQYF
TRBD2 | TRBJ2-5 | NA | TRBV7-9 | TGTGCCAGCAGCCCCAAGTTTAGCGGGGGAGAGACCCAGTACTTC | CASSPKFSGGETQYF
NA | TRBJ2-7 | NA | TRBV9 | TGTGCCAGCAGCGTACGTCAGGGCGGCGCCTACGAGCAGTACTTC | CASSVRQGGAYEQYF
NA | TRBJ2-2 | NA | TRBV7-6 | TGTGCCAGCAGCTATAGGGGGGGCCGAAACACCGGGGAGCTGTTTTTT | CASSYRGGRNTGELFF
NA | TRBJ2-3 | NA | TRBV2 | TGTGCCAGCAGTGAAGCCGGGCAGGGCGCAGATACGCAGTATTTT | CASSEAGQGADTQYF
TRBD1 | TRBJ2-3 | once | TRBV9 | TGTGCCAGCAGCGTAGGGACTTTAGGGCAGGGGGCAAGAGATACGCAGTATTTT | CASSVGTLGQGARDTQYF
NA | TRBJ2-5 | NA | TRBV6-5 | TGTGCCAGCAGTTACCTCGAGACCCAGTACTTC | CASSYLETQYF
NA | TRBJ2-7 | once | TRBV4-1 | TGCGCCAGCAGCGCTCAAGTCGGGGCGAACGAGCAGTACTTC | CASSAQVGANEQYF
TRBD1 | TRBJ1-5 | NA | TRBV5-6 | TGTGCCAGCAGCTTGGGACAGGGGGCGCTCGGGCAGCCCCAGCATTTT | CASSLGQGALGQPQHF
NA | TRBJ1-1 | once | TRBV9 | TGTGCCAGCAGCGTCGGTGGGGCCAGGTCGGAAGCTTTCTTT | CASSVGGARSEAFF
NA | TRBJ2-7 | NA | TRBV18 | TGTGCCAGCTCGGGGGCCTCCAACGAGCAGTACTTC | CASSGASNEQYF
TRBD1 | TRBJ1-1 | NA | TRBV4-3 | TGCGCCAGCAGCCAGGCTGACAGGGTCGACACTGAAGCTTTCTTT | CASSQADRVDTEAFF
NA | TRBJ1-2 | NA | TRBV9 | TGTGCCAGCAGCCCTACTACCGGGATGGGTGGCTACACCTTC | CASSPTTGMGGYTF
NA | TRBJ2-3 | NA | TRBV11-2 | TGTGCCAGCAGCTTAGATGCCTGGGATACGCAGTATTTT | CASSLDAWDTQYF
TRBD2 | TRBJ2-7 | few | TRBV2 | TGTGCCAGCAGCGTCCCGGGAGGGTCCGTAGAGCAGTACTTC | CASSVPGGSVEQYF
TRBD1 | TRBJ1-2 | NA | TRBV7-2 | TGTGCCAGCAGCACAGGACAGGGTCGCGGCTACACCTTC | CASSTGQGRGYTF
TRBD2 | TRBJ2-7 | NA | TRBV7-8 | TGTGCCAGCAGCCTCGACCGCACTAGCGTCGAGCAGTACTTC | CASSLDRTSVEQYF
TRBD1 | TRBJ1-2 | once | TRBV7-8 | TGTGCCAGCAGCTTAGGAGGAGGACTTTACCGGGACAGGGTTCGCTACACCTTC | CASSLGGGLYRDRVRYTF
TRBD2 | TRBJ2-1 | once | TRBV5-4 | TGTGCCAGCAGCCAGGGACTAGCGGGGGGGGTTGAGCAGTTCTTC | CASSQGLAGGVEQFF
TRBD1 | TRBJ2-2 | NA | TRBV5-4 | TGTGCCAGCAGCTTTGCCAGGGGGCATCCGAGGTCCGGGGAGCTGTTTTTT | CASSFARGHPRSGELFF
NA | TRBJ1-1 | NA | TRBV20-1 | TGCAGTGCTATGACCGTGACTGAAGCTTTCTTT | CSAMTVTEAFF
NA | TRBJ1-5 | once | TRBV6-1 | TGTGCCAGCAGTGTGAATGGGCTAGGCAATCAGCCCCAGCATTTT | CASSVNGLGNQPQHF
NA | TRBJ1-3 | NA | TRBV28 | TGTGCCAGCAGGTTCCATGGAAACACCATATATTTT | CASRFHGNTIYF
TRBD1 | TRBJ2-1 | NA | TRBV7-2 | TGTGCCAGCAGCCCGGACAGGGCTTACAATGAGCAGTTCTTC | CASSPDRAYNEQFF